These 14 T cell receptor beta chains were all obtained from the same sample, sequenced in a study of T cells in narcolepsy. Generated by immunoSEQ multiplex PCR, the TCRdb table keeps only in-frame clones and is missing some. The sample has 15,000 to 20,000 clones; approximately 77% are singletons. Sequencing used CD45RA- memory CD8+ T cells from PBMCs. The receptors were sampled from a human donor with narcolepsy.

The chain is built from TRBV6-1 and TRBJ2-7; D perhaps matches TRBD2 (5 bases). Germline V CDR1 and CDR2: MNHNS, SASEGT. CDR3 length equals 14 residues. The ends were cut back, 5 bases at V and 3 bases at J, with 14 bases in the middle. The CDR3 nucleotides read TGTGCCAGCAGTCCACGGGGTCAGAACTACGAGCAGTACTTC. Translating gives CASSPRGQNYEQYF.

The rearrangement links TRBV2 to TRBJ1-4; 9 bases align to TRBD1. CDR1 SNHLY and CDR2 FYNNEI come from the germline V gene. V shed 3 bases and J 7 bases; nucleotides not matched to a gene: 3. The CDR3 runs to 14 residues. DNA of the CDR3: TGTGCCAGCAGTGATGGGACAGGGTTTGAAAAACTGTTTTTT. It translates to CASSDGTGFEKLFF. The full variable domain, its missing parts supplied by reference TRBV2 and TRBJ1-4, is EPEVTQTPSHQVTQMGQEVILRCVPISNHLYFYWYRQILGQKVEFLVSFYNNEISEKSEIFDDQFSVERPDGSNFTLKIRSTKLEDSAMYFCASSDGTGFEKLFFGSGTQLSVL.

CDR3 DNA sequence: TGTGCCAGCAGCTTCTTCCGGGCCGAGCAGTACTTC. Its translation is CASSFFRAEQYF. The chain carries TRBV13 and TRBJ2-7, with D uncertain. The V gene lost 3 bases and the J gene lost 6 bases, with 9 bases spanning the gap. This CDR3 region has 12 residues. The V gene's germline CDR1 is PRHDT and CDR2 FYEKMQ (reference sequence). Full variable domain (remainder filled in from reference TRBV13 and TRBJ2-7): AAGVIQSPRHLIKEKRETATLKCYPIPRHDTVYWYQQGPGQDPQFLISFYEKMQSDKGSIPDRFSAQQFSDYHSELNMSSLELGDSALYFCASSFFRAEQYFGPGTRLTVT.

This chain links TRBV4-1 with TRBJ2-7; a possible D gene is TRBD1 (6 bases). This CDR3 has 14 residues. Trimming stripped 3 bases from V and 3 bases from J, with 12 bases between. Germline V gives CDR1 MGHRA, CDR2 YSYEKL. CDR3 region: CASSHPGAYYEQYF. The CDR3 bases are TGCGCCAGCAGCCATCCAGGGGCCTACTACGAGCAGTACTTC.

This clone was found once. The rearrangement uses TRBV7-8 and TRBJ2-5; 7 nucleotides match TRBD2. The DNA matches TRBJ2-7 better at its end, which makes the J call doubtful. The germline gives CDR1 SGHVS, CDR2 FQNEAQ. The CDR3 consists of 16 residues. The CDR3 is CASSLVGAGVGSEQYF. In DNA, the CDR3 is TGTGCCAGCAGCTTAGTAGGGGCGGGAGTAGGGAGCGAGCAGTACTTC.

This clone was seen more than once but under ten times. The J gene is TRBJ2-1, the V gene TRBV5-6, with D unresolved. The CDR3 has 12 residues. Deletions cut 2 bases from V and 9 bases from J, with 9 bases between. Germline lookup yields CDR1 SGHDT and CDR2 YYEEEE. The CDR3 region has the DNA TGTGCCAGCAGCTTAAGTGACACTGAGCAGTTCTTC. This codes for CASSLSDTEQFF. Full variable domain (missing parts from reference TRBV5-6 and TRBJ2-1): DAGVTQSPTHLIKTRGQQVTLRCSPKSGHDTVSWYQQALGQGPQFIFQYYEEEERQRGNFPDRFSGHQFPNYSSELNVNALLLGDSALYLCASSLSDTEQFFGPGTRLTVL.

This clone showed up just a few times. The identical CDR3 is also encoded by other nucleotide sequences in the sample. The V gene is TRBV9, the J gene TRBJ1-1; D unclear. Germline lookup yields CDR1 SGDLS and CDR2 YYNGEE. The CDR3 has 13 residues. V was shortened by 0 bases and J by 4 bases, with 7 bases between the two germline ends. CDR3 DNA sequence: TGTGCCAGCAGCGTAGGAGGTAGCACTGAAGCTTTCTTT. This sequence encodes CASSVGGSTEAFF.

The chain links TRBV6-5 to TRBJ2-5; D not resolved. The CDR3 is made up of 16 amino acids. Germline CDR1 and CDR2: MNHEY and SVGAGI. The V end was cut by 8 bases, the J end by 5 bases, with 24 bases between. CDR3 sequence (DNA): TGTGCCAGCTGTTGCCGTATTGATTTTCGCATGGAGACCCAGTACTTC. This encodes CASCCRIDFRMETQYF.

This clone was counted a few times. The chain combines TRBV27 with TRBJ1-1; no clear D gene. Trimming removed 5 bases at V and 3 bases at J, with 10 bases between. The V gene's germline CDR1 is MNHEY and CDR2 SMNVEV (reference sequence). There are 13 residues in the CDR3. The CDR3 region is CASSRYGDTEAFF. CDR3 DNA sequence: TGTGCCAGCAGTCGTTACGGTGACACTGAAGCTTTCTTT.

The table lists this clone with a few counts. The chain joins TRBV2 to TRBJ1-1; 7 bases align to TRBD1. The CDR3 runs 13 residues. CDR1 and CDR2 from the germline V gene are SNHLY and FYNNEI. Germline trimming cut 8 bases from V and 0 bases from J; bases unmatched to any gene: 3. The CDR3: CASRQGLNTEAFF. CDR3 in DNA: TGTGCCAGCCGACAGGGTCTGAACACTGAAGCTTTCTTT.

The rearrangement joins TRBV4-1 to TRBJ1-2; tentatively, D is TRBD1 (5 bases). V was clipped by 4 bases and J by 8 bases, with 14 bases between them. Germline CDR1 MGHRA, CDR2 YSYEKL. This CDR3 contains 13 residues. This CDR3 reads CASSRGPREGYTF. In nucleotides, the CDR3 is TGCGCCAGCAGCCGGGGACCGAGGGAGGGCTACACCTTC.

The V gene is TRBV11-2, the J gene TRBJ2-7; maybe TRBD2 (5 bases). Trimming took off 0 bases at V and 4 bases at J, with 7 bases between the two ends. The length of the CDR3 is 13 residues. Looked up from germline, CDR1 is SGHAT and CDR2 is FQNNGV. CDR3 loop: CASSLDRGYEQYF. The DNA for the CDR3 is TGTGCCAGCAGCTTAGATCGGGGTTACGAGCAGTACTTC.

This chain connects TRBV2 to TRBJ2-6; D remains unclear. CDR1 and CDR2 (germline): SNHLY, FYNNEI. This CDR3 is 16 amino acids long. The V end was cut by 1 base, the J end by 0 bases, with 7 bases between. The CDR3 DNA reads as TGTGCCAGCAGTGAAGGGGTCGGCTCTGGGGCCAACGTCCTGACTTTC. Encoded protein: CASSEGVGSGANVLTF.

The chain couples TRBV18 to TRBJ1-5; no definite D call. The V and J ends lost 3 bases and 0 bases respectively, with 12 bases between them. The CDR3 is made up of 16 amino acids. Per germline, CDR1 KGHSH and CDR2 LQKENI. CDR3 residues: CASSPGRASSNQPQHF. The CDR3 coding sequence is TGTGCCAGCTCACCCGGACGGGCCAGTAGCAATCAGCCCCAGCATTTT.